These 8 T cell receptor beta chains came from one sample sequenced in a study of preoperative IRX-2 immunotherapy in early breast cancer. Sequenced by immunoSEQ multiplex PCR; TCRdb stores in-frame clones only, minus some. The table includes over 25,000 clones, over 80% detected once. Treatment reported: preoperative locoregional IRX-2 cytokine immunotherapy. The source material was lymph node tissue, sampled from a patient treated with IRX-2 immunotherapy. The source is a human donor with breast cancer.

The CDR3 region is CAWSGLANYNEQFF. The CDR3, as DNA: TGTGCCTGGAGTGGACTAGCGAACTACAATGAGCAGTTCTTC. The chain employs TRBV30 and TRBJ2-1; the match to TRBD2 covers 8 bases. Germline CDR1 reads GTSNPN; CDR2 reads SVGIG (reference sequence). V lost 1 base, J lost 3 bases, and 2 bases stayed unmatched. The CDR3 is 14 amino acids.

This clone was found a few times. V is TRBV18 and J is TRBJ1-6; the D gene is possibly TRBD1 (6 bases). The germline CDR1 and CDR2 sequences are KGHSH and LQKENI. There are 16 residues in the CDR3. The germline V and J ends were trimmed by 4 bases and 8 bases, with 18 bases remaining between them. The CDR3 sequence: CASSRTVRGRDSPLHF. The CDR3 DNA reads as TGTGCCAGCTCACGGACGGTCAGGGGTAGGGATTCACCCCTCCACTTT.

The J gene is TRBJ1-4, the V gene TRBV19; no reliable D call. CDR1 and CDR2 from the germline V gene are LNHDA and SQIVND (reference sequence). The CDR3 has 13 amino acids. V was trimmed by 5 bases and J by 0 bases, leaving 4 bases between them. As DNA, the CDR3 is TGTGCCAGTAGTGTGGCAACTAATGAAAAACTGTTTTTT. Its translation is CASSVATNEKLFF.

The chain combines TRBV18 with TRBJ2-1; 14 bases map to TRBD2. The germline V gene encodes CDR1 KGHSH and CDR2 LQKENI. CDR3 length: 19 residues. V lost 0 bases and J lost 0; bases outside the gene matches: 4. In DNA, the CDR3 is TGTGCCAGCTCACCACCCGGGACTAGCGGGGGCAGCTCCTACAATGAGCAGTTCTTC. Protein product: CASSPPGTSGGSSYNEQFF.

This chain connects TRBV30 to TRBJ2-1, with a weak D call TRBD2 (5 bases). This CDR3 contains 12 residues. The germline V gene has CDR1 GTSNPN and CDR2 SVGIG (reference sequence). Between the trimmed V and J ends, which lost 0 bases and 9 bases, there was a span of 9 bases. The CDR3, as DNA: TGTGCCTGGAGTGTACTAGGCGGTGAGCAGTTCTTC. This translates into CAWSVLGGEQFF.

This clone was detected only a few times. The chain combines TRBV30 with TRBJ1-2; D might be TRBD1 (5 bases). V was clipped by 4 bases and J by 3 bases, with 15 bases between them. This CDR3 has 14 amino acids. Germline V gene sequence: CDR1 GTSNPN, CDR2 SVGIG (reference sequence). The CDR3 spells CAWTKSGTHYGYTF. CDR3 bases: TGTGCCTGGACTAAATCCGGGACGCACTATGGCTACACCTTC.

The J gene is TRBJ1-1, the V gene TRBV11-3; the D gene is possibly TRBD1 (6 bases). Germline V lookup: CDR1 SGHNT, CDR2 YENEEA. Between the trimmed V and J ends, which lost 1 base and 4 bases, there was a span of 10 bases. The CDR3 spans 14 residues. This CDR3 is CASSLVGGATEAFF. The CDR3 nucleotides read TGTGCCAGCAGCTTAGTGGGGGGCGCCACTGAAGCTTTCTTT.

The chain links TRBV30 to TRBJ2-3, with D maybe TRBD2 (5 bases). Trimming took off 4 bases at V and 2 bases at J, with 10 bases between the two ends. Germline lookup yields CDR1 GTSNPN and CDR2 SVGIG (reference sequence). The CDR3 consists of 13 residues. CDR3 region: CAWNSGFTDTQYF. The CDR3 coding sequence is TGTGCCTGGAACAGCGGCTTCACAGATACGCAGTATTTT.